The rows below give T cell receptor beta chains drawn from one sample of a study of T cell changes during pregnancy in multiple sclerosis. Profiled with immunoSEQ multiplex PCR; TCRdb holds only in-frame clones, not every one. Among just under 65,000 clones listed, approximately 96% were seen once. The material was CD8+ T cells from peripheral blood mononuclear cells, obtained after pregnancy. The receptor set was obtained from a female donor with multiple sclerosis, enrolled in a pregnancy study. The CDR3 runs from the conserved cysteine through the conserved F or W. A D gene is named only where the DNA matches it firmly. A clone size is listed for some rows: how often the clone was seen (once, few, many), or a class if it is expanded.

>.|TRBV28|.
CVGLFPRYEQYF
>.|TRBV14|.
CASSLEAPYPDEQFF
>TRBD2|TRBV28|.
CASSARLAGVDEQFF
>.|TRBV2|.
CASSHSGGVSGANVLTF
>TRBD1|TRBV6-6|.
CASSTGGHEQYF
>.|TRBV7-9|few
CASSDTGIHPSYEQYF
>TRBD2|TRBV4-2|.
CASSLRTSGYDEQFF
>.|TRBV7-9|.
CASSLAGTPYEQYF
>.|TRBV2|few
CASSTYRDRETSGGSDEQYF
>TRBD1|TRBV19|.
CASSITGQDSYEQYF
>.|TRBV7-2|.
CASSFLSTGQETQYF
>.|TRBV7-3|.
CASSLGGATDTQYF
>.|TRBV5-6|.
CASSPLFAGAPDTQYF
>TRBD2|TRBV10-3|once
CAISETSGISSYEQYF
>.|TRBV7-9|.
CASSPGGYEQYF
>TRBD2|TRBV5-4|.
CASSLAGGLNEQFF
>.|TRBV5-1|.
CASSLGGANTGELFF
>.|TRBV5-6|.
CASTPTPGTLVNEQFF
>.|TRBV27|.
CASSLEQGGETQYF
>TRBD2|TRBV7-9|.
CASSLIRTSGYNEQFF
>TRBD1|TRBV19|.
CASSLSGGLYNEQFF
>.|TRBV28|.
CASSLWTHPSHYEQYF
>.|TRBV5-6|.
CASSWGLTEQYF
>.|TRBV5-6|.
CASSQEGFNEQFF
>TRBD2|TRBV27|.
CASSFIGTSGTKSYEQYF